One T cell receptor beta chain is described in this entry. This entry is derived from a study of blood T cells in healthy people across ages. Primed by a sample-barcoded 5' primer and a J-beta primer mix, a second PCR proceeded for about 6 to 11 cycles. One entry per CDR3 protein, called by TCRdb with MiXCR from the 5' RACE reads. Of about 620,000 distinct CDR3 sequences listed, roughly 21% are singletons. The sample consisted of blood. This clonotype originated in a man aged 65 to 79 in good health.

The CDR3 protein is CASSLILDEDTQYF. The CDR3 coding sequence is TGTGCCAGCAGCTTGATACTAGACGAGGATACGCAGTATTTT. The V and J genes are TRBV7-9 and TRBJ2-3; possibly TRBD2 for D (5 bases). V was clipped by 3 bases and J by 6 bases, with 13 bases between them. Germline assignment: CDR1 SEHNR and CDR2 FQNEAQ (reference sequence). This CDR3 comprises 14 residues. The variable domain in full, completed from reference TRBV7-9 and TRBJ2-3, reads DTGVSQNPRHKITKRGQNVTFRCDPISEHNRLYWYRQTLGQGPEFLTYFQNEAQLEKSRLLSDRFSAERPKGSFSTLEIQRTEQGDSAMYLCASSLILDEDTQYFGPGTRLTVL.